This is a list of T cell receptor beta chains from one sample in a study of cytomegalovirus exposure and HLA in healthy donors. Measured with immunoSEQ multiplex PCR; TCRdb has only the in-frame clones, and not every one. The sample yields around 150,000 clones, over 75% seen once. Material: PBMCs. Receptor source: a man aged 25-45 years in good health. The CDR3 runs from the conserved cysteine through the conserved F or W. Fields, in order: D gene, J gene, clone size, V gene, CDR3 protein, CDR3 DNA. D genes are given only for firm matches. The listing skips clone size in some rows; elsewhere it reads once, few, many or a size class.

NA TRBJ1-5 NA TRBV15 CATKSGAQPQHF TGTGCCACCAAGTCTGGGGCCCAGCCCCAGCATTTT
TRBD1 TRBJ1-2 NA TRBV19 CASSPQDRLSYGYTF TGTGCCAGTAGTCCACAGGACAGGCTCTCCTATGGCTACACCTTC
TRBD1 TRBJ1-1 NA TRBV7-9 CSSQLDRGQVNTEAFF TGTTCCAGCCAACTAGATAGGGGACAGGTGAACACTGAAGCTTTCTTT
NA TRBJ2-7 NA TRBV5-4 CASSSPPRGHFYEQYF TGTGCCAGCAGCTCGCCCCCTCGGGGACATTTCTACGAGCAGTACTTC
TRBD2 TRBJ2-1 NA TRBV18 CASSPPQAGGSYNEQFF TGTGCCAGCTCACCCCCCCAGGCGGGAGGATCCTACAATGAGCAGTTCTTC
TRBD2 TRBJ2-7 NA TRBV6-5 CASSYNAGRSYEQYF TGTGCCAGCAGTTACAACGCCGGGAGGAGTTACGAGCAGTACTTC
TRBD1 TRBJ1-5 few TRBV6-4 CASIDGPQGVRNQPQHF TGTGCCAGCATCGACGGGCCACAGGGGGTTAGGAATCAGCCCCAGCATTTT
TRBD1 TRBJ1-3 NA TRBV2 CASSAGTGGGNTIYF TGTGCCAGCAGTGCCGGGACAGGGGGTGGAAACACCATATATTTT
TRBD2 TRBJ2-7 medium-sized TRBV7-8 CASSPRTSGGTGYEQYF TGTGCCAGCAGCCCAAGGACTAGCGGAGGAACGGGCTACGAGCAGTACTTC
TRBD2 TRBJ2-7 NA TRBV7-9 CASSPPSTGTRYEQYF TGTGCCAGCAGCCCACCCAGCACGGGGACTAGGTACGAGCAGTACTTC
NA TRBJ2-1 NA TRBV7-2 CASRLALSSYNEQFF TGTGCCAGCAGACTAGCACTGAGCTCCTACAATGAGCAGTTCTTC
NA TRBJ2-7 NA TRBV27 CASTPQGSYEQYF TGTGCCAGCACCCCCCAGGGCTCCTACGAGCAGTACTTC
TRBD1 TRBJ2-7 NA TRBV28 CASSLPPGQGTYEQYF TGTGCCAGCAGTTTACCTCCGGGACAGGGGACCTACGAGCAGTACTTC
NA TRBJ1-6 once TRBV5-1 CASSLTSGANSPLHF TGCGCCAGCAGCCTCACCTCAGGGGCAAATTCACCCCTCCACTTT
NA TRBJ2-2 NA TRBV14 CASSHLWQGLDTGELFF TGTGCCAGCAGCCACCTTTGGCAGGGGCTGGACACCGGGGAGCTGTTTTTT
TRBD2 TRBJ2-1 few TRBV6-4 CASSDGGGEYNEQFF TGTGCCAGCAGTGACGGGGGGGGTGAATACAATGAGCAGTTCTTC
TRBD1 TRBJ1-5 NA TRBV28 CASSPWTGKNQPQHF TGTGCCAGCAGTCCGTGGACAGGGAAGAACCAGCCCCAGCATTTC
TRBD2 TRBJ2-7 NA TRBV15 CATSREGASGGSYEQYF TGTGCCACCAGCAGAGAGGGTGCGAGCGGGGGTTCCTACGAGCAGTACTTC
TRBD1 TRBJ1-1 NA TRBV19 CASEPGNRGTEAFF TGTGCCAGTGAGCCGGGTAACAGGGGCACTGAAGCTTTCTTT
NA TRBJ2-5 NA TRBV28 CASSLANQETQYF TGTGCCAGCAGTCTAGCGAACCAAGAGACCCAGTACTTC
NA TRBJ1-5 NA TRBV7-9 CSSSLDRGPQHF TGTTCCAGCAGCTTAGATCGGGGGCCCCAGCATTTT
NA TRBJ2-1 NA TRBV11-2 CASSFIGSGGDEQFF TGTGCCAGCAGCTTTATCGGCTCGGGTGGCGATGAGCAGTTCTTC
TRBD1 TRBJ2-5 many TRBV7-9 CASSRQGAWEETQYF TGTGCCAGCAGCCGACAGGGAGCCTGGGAAGAGACCCAGTACTTC
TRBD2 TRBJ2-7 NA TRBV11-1 CASSLGASGPYEQYF TGTGCCAGCAGCTTAGGGGCTAGCGGGCCCTACGAGCAGTACTTC
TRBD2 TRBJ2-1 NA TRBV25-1 CASSPRGLAGYNEQFF TGTGCCAGCAGCCCCCGGGGGCTAGCGGGCTACAATGAGCAGTTCTTC
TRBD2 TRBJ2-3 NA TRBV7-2 CASSYLAGSTDTQYF TGTGCCAGCAGCTACCTAGCGGGGTCCACAGATACGCAGTATTTT
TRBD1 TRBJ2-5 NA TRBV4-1 CASSQDGQGVETQYF TGCGCCAGCAGCCAAGATGGACAGGGGGTTGAGACCCAGTACTTC
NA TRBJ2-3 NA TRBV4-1 CASSPTRDTDTQYF TGCGCCAGCAGCCCAACCCGAGACACAGATACGCAGTATTTT
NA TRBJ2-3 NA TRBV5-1 CASSLNTDTQYF TGCGCCAGCTCACTAAACACAGATACGCAGTATTTT
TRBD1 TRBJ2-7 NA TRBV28 CASHPPGQGILEQYF TGTGCCAGCCACCCACCGGGACAGGGGATTCTCGAGCAGTACTTC
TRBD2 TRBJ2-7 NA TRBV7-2 CASTPVAGPYEQYF TGTGCCAGCACCCCCGTAGCGGGACCCTACGAGCAGTACTTC
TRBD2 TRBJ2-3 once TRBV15 CATSRDFEGTSGEEKDTQYF TGTGCCACCAGCAGAGATTTTGAAGGGACTAGCGGGGAGGAGAAGGATACGCAGTATTTT
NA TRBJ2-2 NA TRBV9 CASSVVNGELFF TGTGCCAGCAGCGTAGTAAACGGGGAGCTGTTTTTT
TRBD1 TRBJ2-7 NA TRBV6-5 CASSTGQGLWEQYF TGTGCCAGCAGCACGGGACAGGGGCTGTGGGAGCAGTACTTC
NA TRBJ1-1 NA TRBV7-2 CASSLGGGIWFTEAFF TGTGCCAGCAGCTTAGGGGGGGGGATTTGGTTCACTGAAGCTTTCTTT
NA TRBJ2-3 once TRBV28 CASSQYRRGTDTQYF TGTGCCAGCAGCCAGTACAGAAGAGGGACAGATACGCAGTATTTT
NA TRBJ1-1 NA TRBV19 CASSIHLSRGGTEAFF TGTGCCAGTAGTATACATCTTAGTCGGGGAGGGACTGAAGCTTTCTTT
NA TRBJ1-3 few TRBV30 CAWRDSYSGNTIYF TGTGCCTGGAGGGACAGCTACTCTGGAAACACCATATATTTT
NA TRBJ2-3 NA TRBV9 CASSVGPGSGDTQYF TGTGCCAGCAGCGTCGGTCCAGGGTCCGGAGATACGCAGTATTTT
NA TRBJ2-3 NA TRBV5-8 CASSRGGTPDTQYF TGTGCCAGCAGCCGCGGCGGAACCCCAGATACGCAGTATTTT
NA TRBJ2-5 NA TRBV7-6 CASSRDYLPLETQYF TGTGCCAGCAGCCGAGATTATCTCCCATTAGAGACCCAGTACTTC
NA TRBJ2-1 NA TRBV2 CASSVDWGLGNEQFF TGTGCCAGCAGTGTTGATTGGGGGCTGGGGAATGAGCAGTTCTTC
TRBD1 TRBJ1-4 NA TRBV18 CASSPGTGRDEKLFF TGTGCCAGCTCACCCGGGACAGGTCGGGATGAAAAACTGTTTTTT
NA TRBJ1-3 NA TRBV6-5 CASSYQGNGNTIYF TGTGCCAGCAGTTACCAGGGAAATGGAAACACCATATATTTT
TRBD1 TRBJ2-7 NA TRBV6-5 CASSLLTGGSYEQYF TGTGCCAGCAGTTTACTAACAGGGGGCTCCTACGAGCAGTACTTC
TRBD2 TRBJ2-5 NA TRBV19 CASTPGGTSGRQTQYF TGTGCCAGTACCCCCGGAGGGACTAGCGGGAGGCAGACCCAGTACTTC
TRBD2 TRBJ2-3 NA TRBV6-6 CASSSYQRESTDTQYF TGTGCCAGCAGTTCCTACCAGCGGGAAAGCACAGATACGCAGTATTTT
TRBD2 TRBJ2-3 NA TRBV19 CASSGAGGRIRDTQYF TGTGCCAGTAGCGGGGCGGGAGGGCGGATTCGAGATACGCAGTATTTT
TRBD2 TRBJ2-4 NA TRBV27 CASMTGGGLNIQYF TGTGCCAGCATGACGGGCGGGGGATTAAACATTCAGTACTTC
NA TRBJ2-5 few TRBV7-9 CASSLVSAVEGTQYF TGTGCCAGCAGCTTAGTCTCGGCGGTGGAGGGGACCCAGTACTTC
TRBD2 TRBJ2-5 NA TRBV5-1 CASSRGLAGEGETQYF TGCGCCAGCAGCCGGGGACTAGCGGGAGAAGGAGAGACCCAGTACTTC
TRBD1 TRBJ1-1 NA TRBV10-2 CASSIDRGGTEAFF TGCGCCAGCAGTATCGACAGGGGAGGTACTGAAGCTTTCTTT
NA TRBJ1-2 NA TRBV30 CAWSGRGETNYGYTF TGTGCCTGGAGTGGCAGGGGAGAAACTAACTATGGCTACACCTTC
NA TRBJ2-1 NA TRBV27 CASRLGGSPTGEQFF TGTGCCAGCAGACTAGGGGGATCCCCTACAGGTGAGCAGTTCTTC
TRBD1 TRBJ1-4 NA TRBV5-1 CASSLAQGAGEKLFF TGCGCCAGCAGCTTGGCCCAGGGGGCGGGGGAAAAACTGTTTTTT
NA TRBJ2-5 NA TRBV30 CAWSVGGGRTQYF TGTGCCTGGAGTGTAGGCGGAGGGAGGACCCAGTACTTC
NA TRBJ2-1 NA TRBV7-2 CASSFNAYNEQFF TGTGCCAGCAGCTTTAATGCCTACAATGAGCAGTTCTTC
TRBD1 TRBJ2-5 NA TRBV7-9 CASKGDRGTQYF TGTGCCAGCAAGGGGGACAGGGGGACCCAGTACTTC
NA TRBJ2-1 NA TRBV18 CASSPTGTRGNNEQFF TGTGCCAGCTCACCGACCGGGACAAGAGGGAACAATGAGCAGTTCTTC
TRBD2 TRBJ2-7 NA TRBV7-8 CASSPGLAQYEQYF TGTGCCAGCAGCCCGGGACTAGCGCAATACGAGCAGTACTTC